A single sample gave rise to the 32 T cell receptor beta chains below, sequenced in a study of blood T cell repertoires in COVID-19. Using immunoSEQ multiplex PCR, the repertoire was profiled, and TCRdb retains in-frame clones only, with some absent. The sample consists of some 80,000 clones, 90% to 95% of them appearing once. Source material: peripheral blood. Receptors originate from a man aged 50-60 years with COVID-19, enrolled during active disease.

The genes are TRBV29-1 and TRBJ1-4, with a possible D match to TRBD1 (5 bases). V was trimmed by 1 base and J by 7 bases, leaving 7 bases between them. CDR3 length: 12 residues. Germline V lookup: CDR1 SQVTM, CDR2 ANQGSEA. CDR3: CSVEVQAEKLFF. CDR3 nucleotide sequence: TGCAGCGTTGAAGTACAGGCTGAAAAACTGTTTTTT.

V is TRBV28 and J is TRBJ1-2, with TRBD1 matching 10 bases. V dropped 4 bases and J dropped 2; count of bases not matched to a gene: 7. This CDR3 region has 16 residues. Germline V gene sequence: CDR1 MDHEN, CDR2 SYDVKM. The CDR3 nucleotides are TGTGCCAGCAGTTCCCTCGGGACAGGGGAAAACTATGGCTACACCTTC. Protein sequence: CASSSLGTGENYGYTF.

This sequence joins TRBV4-3 and TRBJ2-7; 12 nucleotides agree with TRBD2. Germline values: CDR1 LGHNA, CDR2 YSLEER. After removal of 1 base from V and 6 bases from J, the junction contained 7 bases not matched to a gene. The CDR3 is 16 residues long. In nucleotides, the CDR3 is TGCGCCAGCAGCCAAGGACTAGCGGGAGAGTCTGTCGAGCAGTACTTC. Encoded protein: CASSQGLAGESVEQYF.

The chain is built from TRBV4-2 and TRBJ1-4; no definite D call. V lost 0 bases, J lost 6 bases, and 11 bases lay in between. Germline values: CDR1 LGHNA, CDR2 YNFKEQ. The CDR3 covers 15 residues. The CDR3 DNA reads TGTGCCAGCAGCCAAGAGGGAGGAGAAGATGAAAAACTGTTTTTT. Translated, it gives CASSQEGGEDEKLFF.

The chain carries TRBV18 and TRBJ2-2; D is possibly TRBD1 (7 bases). This CDR3 has 14 amino acids. The V end lost 8 bases, the J end lost 4 bases, and 14 bases lay between the germline ends. In germline, CDR1 is KGHSH, CDR2 LQKENI. CDR3 protein: CASAAGGGTGELFF. CDR3 in DNA: TGTGCCAGCGCCGCAGGGGGAGGCACCGGGGAGCTGTTTTTT.

This clone was detected a few times. The CDR3 coding sequence is TGTGCCAGCTCCCGCCGGGATGCAACTAATGAAAAACTGTTTTTT. It is translated as CASSRRDATNEKLFF. This chain links TRBV18 with TRBJ1-4; D not certain. Between the trimmed V and J ends, which lost 6 bases and 0 bases, there was a span of 11 bases. From germline, CDR1 is KGHSH and CDR2 LQKENI. The CDR3 length is 15 residues.

This clone occurred a few times. This chain uses TRBV9 with TRBJ1-2; a weak D match, TRBD1 (6 bases). CDR1 and CDR2 from the germline V gene are SGDLS and YYNGEE. CDR3 size: 13 residues. The V end was cut by 0 bases, the J end by 4 bases, with 7 bases between. In DNA, the CDR3 is TGTGCCAGCAGCGTAGGAGGGGGCTATGGCTACACCTTC. Translating gives CASSVGGGYGYTF.

The chain employs TRBV6-5 and TRBJ2-5; a weak D match, TRBD2 (6 bases). The V gene lost 7 bases and the J gene lost 4 bases, with 19 bases spanning the gap. Germline V gene sequence: CDR1 MNHEY, CDR2 SVGAGI. CDR3 size: 15 residues. For the CDR3, the DNA is TGTGCCAGCATTTTAGCTCCGGGGGTAGGAGAGACCCAGTACTTC. It specifies CASILAPGVGETQYF.

This chain connects TRBV9 to TRBJ2-3; TRBD2 matches 7 bases. Trimming cost V 0 bases and J 3 bases; bases outside gene matches: 7. Germline V gene data show CDR1 as SGDLS and CDR2 as YYNGEE. CDR3 length: 16 residues. DNA of the CDR3: TGTGCCAGCAGCGTAGTAGATGCGGGAGAGACAGATACGCAGTATTTT. Amino acid sequence: CASSVVDAGETDTQYF.

This clone was observed a single time. This rearrangement joins TRBV19 to TRBJ1-5, with TRBD1 as a possible D gene (5 bases). Germline V gene data show CDR1 as LNHDA and CDR2 as SQIVND (reference sequence). The CDR3 totals 15 residues. The V and J ends lost 1 base and 2 bases respectively, with 9 bases between them. CDR3 in amino acids: CASSIGGHGNQPQHF. The CDR3 coding sequence is TGTGCCAGTAGTATAGGGGGCCACGGCAATCAGCCCCAGCATTTT.

The chain recombines TRBV23-1 with TRBJ1-1, with D tentatively TRBD1 (5 bases). TRBV23-1 carries the ORF label, with uncertain function. Trimming stripped 0 bases from V and 5 bases from J, with 13 bases between. The CDR3 has 15 residues. CDR3 sequence reads: CASSQSRQGRTEAFF. The CDR3 nucleotides are TGCGCCAGCAGTCAATCGAGGCAGGGAAGGACTGAAGCTTTCTTT.

V gene TRBV7-8 combines with J gene TRBJ2-7; no clear D. Between the trimmed V and J ends, which lost 2 bases and 2 bases, there was a span of 10 bases. Germline V CDR1 and CDR2: SGHVS, FQNEAQ. This CDR3 has 14 residues. CDR3 residues: CASSLLYNTYEQYF. CDR3 sequence (DNA): TGTGCCAGCAGCTTATTGTACAACACCTACGAGCAGTACTTC. Full variable domain (rest looked up from reference TRBV7-8 and TRBJ2-7): GAGVSQSPRYKVAKRGQDVALRCDPISGHVSLFWYQQALGQGPEFLTYFQNEAQLDKSGLPSDRFFAERPEGSVSTLKIQRTQQEDSAVYLCASSLLYNTYEQYFGPGTRLTVT.

The V gene is TRBV29-1, the J gene TRBJ2-2; tentative D call: TRBD1 (6 bases). V was pared by 6 bases and J by 1 base, with 12 bases between. In germline, CDR1 is SQVTM, CDR2 ANQGSEA. The CDR3 runs to 14 residues. CDR3 nucleotide sequence: TGCAGCGTGGGGGAACAGGGGAACACCGGGGAGCTGTTTTTT. Its translation is CSVGEQGNTGELFF.

J is TRBJ1-1 and V is TRBV14; 7 nucleotides match TRBD1. Germline-derived CDR1 and CDR2 are SGHDN and FVKESK. The CDR3 length is 14 residues. The trim removed 8 bases at V and 1 base at J, leaving 7 bases unmatched. This chain's CDR3 is CASSVRTGNTEAFF. The CDR3 nucleotides read TGTGCCAGCTCGGTCCGGACAGGGAACACTGAAGCTTTCTTT.

The V gene is TRBV5-4, the J gene TRBJ1-6; D gene ambiguous. The CDR3 loop spans 13 amino acids. Germline-derived CDR1 and CDR2 are SGHNT and YYREEE (reference sequence). Trimming shortened V by 0 bases and J by 7 bases, and 5 bases separated the two germline ends. CDR3 bases: TGTGCCAGCAGCTTGGACACGAATTCACCCCTCCACTTT. Translating it yields CASSLDTNSPLHF.

This chain links TRBV2 with TRBJ2-3; TRBD2 is a possible D gene (6 bases). This CDR3 has 17 amino acids. Trimming left V 3 bases short and J 7 bases short, with 23 bases between. Per germline, CDR1 SNHLY and CDR2 FYNNEI. The chain's CDR3 is CASSEGSFGTPRHTQYF. CDR3 bases: TGTGCCAGCAGTGAGGGAAGCTTCGGGACTCCCCGTCATACGCAGTATTTT.

For the CDR3, the DNA is TGTGCCAGCAGTCCCCAGGGGGCGAACACTGAAGCTTTCTTT. Translating it yields CASSPQGANTEAFF. The chain carries TRBV27 and TRBJ1-1; 8 bases line up with TRBD1. The CDR3 covers 14 residues. V dropped 5 bases and J dropped 1; count of bases not matched to a gene: 3. Germline CDR1 and CDR2: MNHEY and SMNVEV (reference sequence).

V gene TRBV18 combines with J gene TRBJ2-1; D is unresolved. This CDR3 region has 14 residues. Trimming pared 3 bases from V and 4 bases from J, leaving 10 bases between. Germline V lookup: CDR1 KGHSH, CDR2 LQKENI. The chain's CDR3 is CASSPLTEYNEQFF. CDR3 nucleotides: TGTGCCAGCTCACCGCTTACAGAATACAATGAGCAGTTCTTC.

J is TRBJ2-1 and V is TRBV5-6; 7 bases match TRBD2. The germline CDR1 and CDR2 sequences are SGHDT and YYEEEE. The V gene end was trimmed by 4 bases and the J gene end by 3 bases; junction bases not matched to a gene: 7. This CDR3 has 15 amino acids. In DNA form, the CDR3 reads TGTGCCAGCAGCCTGGAGCCTAGCGGCTACAATGAGCAGTTCTTC. Its protein product is CASSLEPSGYNEQFF.

In DNA form, the CDR3 reads TGCGCCAGCAGCCAGATGGGAGCGGAGCAGTTCTTC. This encodes CASSQMGAEQFF. The genes are TRBV4-1 and TRBJ2-1, with D possibly being TRBD2 (5 bases). Trimming removed 3 bases from V and 10 bases from J, with 10 bases in between. The CDR3 is 12 amino acids. From germline, CDR1 is MGHRA and CDR2 YSYEKL.

CDR3 DNA: TGCGCCAGCAGCCCTGACTTTGCACCCGGGGAGCTGTTTTTT. Residues: CASSPDFAPGELFF. V and J are TRBV5-1 and TRBJ2-2; D unclear. Germline V lookup: CDR1 SGHRS, CDR2 YFSETQ. V lost 4 bases and J 6 bases, leaving 13 bases between the germline ends. This CDR3 contains 14 residues.

The chain uses TRBV7-2 and TRBJ2-3; D call uncertain. Germline values: CDR1 SGHTA, CDR2 FQGNSA. The CDR3 consists of 11 residues. V lost 4 bases and J lost 3, with 2 bases in between. The CDR3 nucleotides read TGTGCCAGCAGCTCTACAGATACGCAGTATTTT. This translates into CASSSTDTQYF.

The chain couples TRBV6-2 or TRBV6-3 to TRBJ2-2; 7 positions agree with TRBD2. The V gene end was trimmed by 0 bases and the J gene end by 9 bases; junction bases not matched to a gene: 4. The CDR3 contains 14 residues. Germline V gene lookup returns CDR1 MNHEY and CDR2 SVGEGT. The CDR3 nucleotides are TGTGCCAGCAGTTACTCGTCTAGCGGCCGGGAGCTGTTTTTT. Translated, it gives CASSYSSSGRELFF.

Only one count was recorded for this clone. The chain recombines TRBV11-2 with TRBJ2-5; D gene uncertain. This CDR3 has 12 residues. With 3 bases removed from V and 5 bases from J, the gap between germline ends came to 7 bases. Per germline, CDR1 SGHAT and CDR2 FQNNGV. CDR3 protein: CASSFARETQYF. The CDR3 DNA reads as TGTGCCAGCAGCTTCGCCCGGGAGACCCAGTACTTC.

The chain has TRBV30 and TRBJ2-7, with a weak D call TRBD2 (5 bases). Germline V CDR1 and CDR2: GTSNPN, SVGIG (reference sequence). The V end lost 4 bases, the J end lost 0 bases, and 19 bases lay between the germline ends. The CDR3 covers 16 residues. The CDR3 nucleotides read TGTGCCTGGACCACATCCCCAGGACTCAGCTCCTACGAGCAGTACTTC. Translating gives CAWTTSPGLSSYEQYF.

The V and J genes are TRBV30 and TRBJ2-5; D not resolved. The germline gives CDR1 GTSNPN, CDR2 SVGIG (reference sequence). The CDR3 consists of 13 residues. The V end was cut by 0 bases, the J end by 4 bases, with 9 bases between. The CDR3 region is CAWSVLGGETQYF. The CDR3 nucleotides are TGTGCCTGGAGTGTACTCGGCGGAGAGACCCAGTACTTC.

This chain uses TRBV30 with TRBJ1-5; D gene unclear. V lost 0 bases to trimming and J lost 7 bases, with 10 bases between them. This CDR3 contains 13 residues. Per the germline V gene, CDR1 is GTSNPN and CDR2 is SVGIG (reference sequence). The CDR3 loop reads CAWSVNSKQPQHF. Here the CDR3 DNA reads TGTGCCTGGAGTGTAAACAGTAAACAGCCCCAGCATTTT.

The genes are TRBV5-4 and TRBJ2-7; D might be TRBD2 (6 bases). Germline CDR1 and CDR2: SGHNT and YYREEE (reference sequence). The CDR3 runs to 13 residues. V was pared by 4 bases and J by 4 bases, with 12 bases between. The CDR3 DNA sequence: TGTGCCAGCAGCCGACGGGGGAGTTACGAGCAGTACGTC. Protein: CASSRRGSYEQYV.

The table lists this clone with a few counts. The junction does not match germline at one end; this may be a read error. The chain is built from TRBV6-5 and TRBJ2-7; D uncertain. Per germline, CDR1 MNHEY and CDR2 SVGAGI. CDR3 length: 13 residues. CDR3 residues: CASSHSRKNEQYF. The CDR3 DNA sequence: TGTGCCAGCAGTCACTCCAGGAAAAACGAGCAGTACTTC.

The chain combines TRBV2 with TRBJ1-2; 9 bases are shared with TRBD1. This CDR3 has 13 residues. CDR1 and CDR2 from the germline V gene are SNHLY and FYNNEI. Trimming removed 1 base from V and 11 bases from J; junction bases left unmatched: 5. The CDR3 DNA sequence: TGTGCCAGCAGTGAAGTTGTGGGACAGGGATACACCTTC. It yields the protein CASSEVVGQGYTF.

This sequence joins TRBV30 and TRBJ1-2; 7 bases are a match to TRBD1. CDR1 is GTSNPN and CDR2 is SVGIG in the germline V gene (reference sequence). Unmatched junction bases numbered 9, after V lost 5 bases and J lost 3 bases. The CDR3 is 14 residues long. CDR3 bases: TGTGCCTGGGACCGACAGGGACGGGACTATGGCTACACCTTC. This encodes CAWDRQGRDYGYTF.

This chain uses TRBV11-3 with TRBJ1-3, with no clear D. V shed 5 bases and J shed 0 bases, with 5 bases lying between them. This CDR3 spans 13 amino acids. CDR1 and CDR2 from the germline V gene are SGHNT and YENEEA. The chain's CDR3 is CASSTSSGNTIYF. CDR3 coding DNA: TGTGCCAGCAGCACCAGCTCTGGAAACACCATATATTTT.